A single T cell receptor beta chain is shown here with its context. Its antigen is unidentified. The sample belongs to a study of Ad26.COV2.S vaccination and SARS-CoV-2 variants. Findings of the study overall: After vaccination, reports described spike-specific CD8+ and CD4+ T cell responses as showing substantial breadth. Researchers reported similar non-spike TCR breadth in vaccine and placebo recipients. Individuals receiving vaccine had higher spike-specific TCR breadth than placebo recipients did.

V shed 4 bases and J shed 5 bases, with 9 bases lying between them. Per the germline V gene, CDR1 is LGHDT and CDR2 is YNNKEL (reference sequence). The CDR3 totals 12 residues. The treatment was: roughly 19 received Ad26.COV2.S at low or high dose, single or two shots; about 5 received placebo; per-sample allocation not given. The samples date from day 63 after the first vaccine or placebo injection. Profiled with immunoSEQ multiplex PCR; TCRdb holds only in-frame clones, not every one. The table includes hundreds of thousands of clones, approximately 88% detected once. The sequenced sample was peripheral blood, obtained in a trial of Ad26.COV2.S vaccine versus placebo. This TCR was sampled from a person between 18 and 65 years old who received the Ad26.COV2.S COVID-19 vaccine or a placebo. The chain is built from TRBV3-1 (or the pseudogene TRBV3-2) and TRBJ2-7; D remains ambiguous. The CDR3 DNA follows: TGTGCCAGCAGCCTGAGCACCGACGAGCAGTACTTC. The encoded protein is CASSLSTDEQYF.